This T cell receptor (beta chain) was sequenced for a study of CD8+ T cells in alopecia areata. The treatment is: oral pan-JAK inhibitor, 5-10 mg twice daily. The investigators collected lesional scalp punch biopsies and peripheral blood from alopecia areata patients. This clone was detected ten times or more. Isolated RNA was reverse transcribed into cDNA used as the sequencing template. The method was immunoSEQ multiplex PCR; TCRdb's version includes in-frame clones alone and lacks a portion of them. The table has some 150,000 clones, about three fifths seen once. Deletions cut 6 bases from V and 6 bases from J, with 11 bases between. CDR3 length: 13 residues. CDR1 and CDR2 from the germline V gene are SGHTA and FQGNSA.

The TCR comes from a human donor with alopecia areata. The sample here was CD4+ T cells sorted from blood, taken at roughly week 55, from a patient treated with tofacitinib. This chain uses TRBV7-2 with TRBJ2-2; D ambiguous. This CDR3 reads CASSLIKAGELFF. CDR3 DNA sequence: TGTGCCAGCAGTCTGATCAAGGCCGGGGAGCTGTTTTTT.